The clone carrying this T cell receptor (beta chain) has more than one count but fewer than ten. Unmatched junction bases numbered 10, after V lost 2 bases and J lost 4 bases. This CDR3 region has 16 residues. Germline V gene sequence: CDR1 SGHRS, CDR2 YFSETQ. Authors' data handling: Estimation of nucleated cell counts relied on the amplification of reference gene primers. Some clones are missing from TCRdb's copy, which holds only in-frame ones; the method was immunoSEQ multiplex PCR. V and J calls and clone size are given by that table; D and trimming were obtained from the DNA. There are 170,000 or so clones in the sample; 85% to 90% occur only once, and roughly 2.5% lies in the top ten. This entry belongs to a study of blood T cell repertoires in COVID-19. Study-level background: Spain, Italy and the United States supplied samples that represented acute and convalescent COVID-19. T cells, B-cell-depleted T cells, or PBMCs provided the cDNA or gDNA that served as material.

The sequence came from a man aged 35 to 55 with active or convalescent COVID-19. The chain recombines TRBV5-1 with TRBJ1-2; 8 nucleotides match TRBD1. The sequenced sample consisted of peripheral blood. The CDR3 coding sequence is TGCGCCAGCAGCTTTCTACCGGGACAGGTTACCTATGGCTACACCTTC. Amino acids: CASSFLPGQVTYGYTF.